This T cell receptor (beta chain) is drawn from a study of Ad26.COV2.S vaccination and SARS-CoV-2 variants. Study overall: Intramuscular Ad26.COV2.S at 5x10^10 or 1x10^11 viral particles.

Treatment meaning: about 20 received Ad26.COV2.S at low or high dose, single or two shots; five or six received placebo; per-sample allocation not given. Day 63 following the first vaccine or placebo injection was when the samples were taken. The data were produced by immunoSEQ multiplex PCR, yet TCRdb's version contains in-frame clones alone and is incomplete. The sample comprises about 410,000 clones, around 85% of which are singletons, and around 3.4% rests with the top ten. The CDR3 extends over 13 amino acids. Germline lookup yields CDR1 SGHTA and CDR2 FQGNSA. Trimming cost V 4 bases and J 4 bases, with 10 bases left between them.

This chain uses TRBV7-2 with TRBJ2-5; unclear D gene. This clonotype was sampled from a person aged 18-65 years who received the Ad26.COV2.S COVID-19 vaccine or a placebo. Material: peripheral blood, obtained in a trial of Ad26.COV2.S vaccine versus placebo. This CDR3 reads CASSSRAIETQYF. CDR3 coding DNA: TGTGCCAGCAGCTCTAGGGCTATAGAGACCCAGTACTTC.